This TCR beta chain was sequenced during a study of blood T cell repertoires in COVID-19 (dated by TCRdb to about 2020). As for the study more broadly: Collaborator samples came from the United States, Italy and Spain and covered acute and convalescent phases of COVID-19. Samples came from the ongoing ImmuneRACE study (first 160 participants) plus 1,254 subjects from 6 global collaborators. Deeply sampled blood TCRbeta repertoires from subjects exposed to, actively infected with, or recovered from COVID-19 were included in the dataset. Nearly every sample came with metadata listing a de-identified subject ID, COVID-19 status, age in years and sex. A freely available public database, intended as a resource for researchers studying the immune response to SARS-CoV-2, is where the repertoires were released. The prospective study material was composed of cDNA or gDNA derived from T cells, B-cell-depleted T cells, or PBMCs. Where available, HLA class I and class II types were obtained from metadata supplied by the sample provider rather than from assay-based typing.

TCRbeta CDR3 regions were amplified from genomic DNA using the immunoSEQ Assay, a bias-controlled multiplex PCR. The study's own analysis went as follows. The number of nucleated cells in each sample was estimated by amplification of reference gene primers within the assay. To quantify the absolute abundance of each unique TCRbeta CDR3 rearrangement, sequence reads were collapsed and filtered. For each sample, productive Simpson clonality was calculated as the square root of Simpson's diversity index over productive rearrangements. TCRdb carries this immuneACCESS record with in-frame sequences only. Its versions omit some clonotypes, under half of them owing to an unresolved V gene in the studies checked, with the rest unexplained. Clone size and V and J calls were adopted from that table, with D and trimming inferred from the DNA. The sample has under 100,000 clones on record, about 73% of them singletons. The top ten clonotypes cover approximately 40% of the sample.

What the study reported, not specific to this receptor: The amount of clinical and demographic metadata varied by source and participant and was provided uncurated.

Details on this clone: The antigen it recognizes is unknown. One base away there is no much larger clone; base qualities are not given.

Trimming removed 1 base from V and 6 bases from J, leaving 7 bases between the germline ends. CDR1 and CDR2 are read off the germline V gene as SGHNT and YENEEA. The CDR3 spans 13 residues, from the cysteine through the phenylalanine. Only the CDR3 portion is preserved as DNA: 39 bases, with reading frame beginning at the first base. One collaborating source in Seattle enrolled patients during active infection and followed them longitudinally through the course of disease. Collaborating institutions collected whole blood in K2EDTA tubes following their own protocols. For TCRbeta analysis, collaborators shipped samples as frozen whole blood, isolated PBMCs, or DNA extracted from either of those sample types.

The sample taken for sequencing was peripheral blood. This TCR came from a man in his fifties or sixties with COVID-19, enrolled during active disease. The chain employs TRBV11-3 and TRBJ2-1; too little of a D gene remains to name it. The DNA sequence is as follows: TGTGCCAGCAGCTTAGGGGCCGGCAATGAGCAGTTCTTC. The encoded protein is CASSLGAGNEQFF.